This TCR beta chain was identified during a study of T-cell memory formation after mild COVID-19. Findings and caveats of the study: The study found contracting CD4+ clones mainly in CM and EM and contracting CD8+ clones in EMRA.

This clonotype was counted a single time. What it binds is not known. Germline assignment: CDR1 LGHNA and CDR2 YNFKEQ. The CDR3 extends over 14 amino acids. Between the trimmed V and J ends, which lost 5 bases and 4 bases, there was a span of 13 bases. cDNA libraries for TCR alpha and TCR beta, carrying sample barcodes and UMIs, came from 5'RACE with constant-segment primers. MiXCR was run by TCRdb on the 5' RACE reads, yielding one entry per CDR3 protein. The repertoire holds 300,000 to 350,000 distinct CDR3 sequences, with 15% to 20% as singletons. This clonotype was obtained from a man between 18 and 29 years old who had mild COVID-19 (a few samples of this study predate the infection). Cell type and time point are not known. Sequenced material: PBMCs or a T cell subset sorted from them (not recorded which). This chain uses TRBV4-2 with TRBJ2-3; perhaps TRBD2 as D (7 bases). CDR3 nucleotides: TGTGCCAGCAGCGAGGGGGGGGGCTCAGATACGCAGTATTTT. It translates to CASSEGGGSDTQYF.